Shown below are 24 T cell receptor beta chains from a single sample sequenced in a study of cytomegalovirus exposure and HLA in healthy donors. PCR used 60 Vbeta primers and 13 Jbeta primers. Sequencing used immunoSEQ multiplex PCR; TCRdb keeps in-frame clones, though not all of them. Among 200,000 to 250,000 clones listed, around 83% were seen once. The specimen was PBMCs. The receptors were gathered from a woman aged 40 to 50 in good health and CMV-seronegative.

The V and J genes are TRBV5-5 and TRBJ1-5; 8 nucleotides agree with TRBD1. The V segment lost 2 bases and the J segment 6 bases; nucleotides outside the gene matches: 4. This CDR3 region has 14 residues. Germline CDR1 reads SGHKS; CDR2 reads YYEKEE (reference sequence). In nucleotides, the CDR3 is TGTGCCAGCAGCTTCGGGCAGGGGGCTCAGCCCCAGCATTTT. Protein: CASSFGQGAQPQHF.

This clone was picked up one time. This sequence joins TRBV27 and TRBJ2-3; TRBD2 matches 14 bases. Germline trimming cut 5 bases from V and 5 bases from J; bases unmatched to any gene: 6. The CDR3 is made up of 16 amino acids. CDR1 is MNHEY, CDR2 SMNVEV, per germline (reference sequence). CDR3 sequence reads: CASSRLAGGSKDTQYF. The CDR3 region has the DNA TGTGCCAGCAGTCGACTAGCGGGAGGGTCGAAAGATACGCAGTATTTT.

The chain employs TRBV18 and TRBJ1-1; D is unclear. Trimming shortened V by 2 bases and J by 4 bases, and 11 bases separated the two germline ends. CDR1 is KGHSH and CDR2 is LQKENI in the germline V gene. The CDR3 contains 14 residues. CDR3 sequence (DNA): TGTGCCAGCTCACCAGGTAATAGCGGCACTGAAGCTTTCTTT. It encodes CASSPGNSGTEAFF.

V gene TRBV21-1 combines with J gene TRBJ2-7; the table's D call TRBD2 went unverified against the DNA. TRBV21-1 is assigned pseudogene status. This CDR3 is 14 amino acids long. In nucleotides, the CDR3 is TGTGCCAGCAGCCAAGCCTTTGTCTCCTACGAGCAGTACTTC. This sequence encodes CASSQAFVSYEQYF.

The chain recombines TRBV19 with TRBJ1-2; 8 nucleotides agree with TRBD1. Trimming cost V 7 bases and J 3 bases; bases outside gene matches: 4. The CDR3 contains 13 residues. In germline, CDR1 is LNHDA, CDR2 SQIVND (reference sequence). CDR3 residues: CASNEQGDYGYTF. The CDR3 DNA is TGTGCCAGTAACGAACAGGGGGACTATGGCTACACCTTC.

The CDR3 DNA is TGCGCCAGCAGGGAGGACAGGGCCGGCAATCAGCCCCAGCATTTT. Protein product: CASREDRAGNQPQHF. V usage is TRBV10-2 and J usage is TRBJ1-5, with TRBD1 matching over 8 bases. V dropped 6 bases and J dropped 2; count of bases not matched to a gene: 6. The CDR3 length is 15 residues. Germline V gene lookup returns CDR1 WSHSY and CDR2 SAAADI.

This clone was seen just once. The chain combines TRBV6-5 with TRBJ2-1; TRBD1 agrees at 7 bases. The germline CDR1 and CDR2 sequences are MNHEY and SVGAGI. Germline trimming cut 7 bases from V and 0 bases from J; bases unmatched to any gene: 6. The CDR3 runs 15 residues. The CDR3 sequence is CASKSGGSSYNEQFF. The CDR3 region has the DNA TGTGCCAGCAAGTCAGGGGGTAGCTCCTACAATGAGCAGTTCTTC.

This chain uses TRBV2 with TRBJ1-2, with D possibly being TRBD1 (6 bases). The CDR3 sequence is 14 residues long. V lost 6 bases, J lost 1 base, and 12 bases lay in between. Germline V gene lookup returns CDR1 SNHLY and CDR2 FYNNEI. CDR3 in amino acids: CASSGQPSNYGYTF. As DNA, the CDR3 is TGTGCCAGCAGCGGACAGCCTAGTAACTATGGCTACACCTTC.

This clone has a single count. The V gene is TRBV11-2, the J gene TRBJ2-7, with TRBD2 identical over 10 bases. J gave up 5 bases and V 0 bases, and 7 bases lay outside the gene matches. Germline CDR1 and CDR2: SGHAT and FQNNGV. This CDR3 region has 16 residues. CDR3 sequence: CASSLDPSGRKNEQYF. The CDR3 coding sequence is TGTGCCAGCAGCTTAGATCCTAGCGGGAGAAAAAACGAGCAGTACTTC.

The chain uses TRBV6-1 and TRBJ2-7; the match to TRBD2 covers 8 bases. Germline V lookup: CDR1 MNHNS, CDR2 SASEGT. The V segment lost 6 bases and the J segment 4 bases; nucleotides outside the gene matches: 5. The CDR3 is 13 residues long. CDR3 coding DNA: TGTGCCAGCAGGAAGCGGGAGTTGTACGAGCAGTACTTC. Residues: CASRKRELYEQYF.

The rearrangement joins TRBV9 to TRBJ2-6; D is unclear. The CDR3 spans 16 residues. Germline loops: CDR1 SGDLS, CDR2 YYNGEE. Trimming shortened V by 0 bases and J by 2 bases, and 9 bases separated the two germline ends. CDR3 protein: CASSVGSQTGANVLTF. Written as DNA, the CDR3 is TGTGCCAGCAGCGTAGGGAGCCAAACTGGGGCCAACGTCCTGACTTTC. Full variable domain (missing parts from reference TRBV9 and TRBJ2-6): DSGVTQTPKHLITATGQRVTLRCSPRSGDLSVYWYQQSLDQGLQFLIQYYNGEERAKGNILERFSAQQFPDLHSELNLSSLELGDSALYFCASSVGSQTGANVLTFGAGSRLTVL.

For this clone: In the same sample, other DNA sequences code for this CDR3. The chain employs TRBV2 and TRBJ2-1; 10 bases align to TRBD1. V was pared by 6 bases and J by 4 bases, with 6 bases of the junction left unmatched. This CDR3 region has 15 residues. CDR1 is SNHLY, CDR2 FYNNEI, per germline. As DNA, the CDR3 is TGTGCCAGCAGGGCCGGGACAGGGGTATACAATGAGCAGTTCTTC. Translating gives CASRAGTGVYNEQFF.

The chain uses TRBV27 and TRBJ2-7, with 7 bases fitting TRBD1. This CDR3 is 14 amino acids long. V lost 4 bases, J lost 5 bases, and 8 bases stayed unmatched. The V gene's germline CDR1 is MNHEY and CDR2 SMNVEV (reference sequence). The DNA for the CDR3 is TGTGCCAGCAGTTCCATTGACAGGGTCAACGAGCAGTACTTC. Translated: CASSSIDRVNEQYF.

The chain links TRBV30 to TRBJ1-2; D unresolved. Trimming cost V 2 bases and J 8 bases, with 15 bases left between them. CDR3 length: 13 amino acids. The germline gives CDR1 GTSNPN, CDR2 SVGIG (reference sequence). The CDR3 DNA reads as TGTGCCTGGAGTCTCGCCGCCCGGGTAGGCTACACCTTC. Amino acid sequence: CAWSLAARVGYTF.

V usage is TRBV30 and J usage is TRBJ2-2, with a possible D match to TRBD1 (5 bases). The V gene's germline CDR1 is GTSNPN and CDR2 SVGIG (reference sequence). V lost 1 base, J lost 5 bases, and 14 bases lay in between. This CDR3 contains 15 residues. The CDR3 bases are TGTGCCTGGAGTGATGACAGCCTCTTAACCGGGGAGCTGTTTTTT. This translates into CAWSDDSLLTGELFF.

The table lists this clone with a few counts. DNA for the CDR3: TGTGCCAGCAGCGTAGGTTTGTCTAGCGGTTCCTACAATGAGCAGTTCTTC. Its protein is CASSVGLSSGSYNEQFF. The rearrangement links TRBV9 to TRBJ2-1; 7 nucleotides match TRBD2. The trim removed 0 bases at V and 1 base at J, leaving 7 bases unmatched. Germline V gives CDR1 SGDLS, CDR2 YYNGEE. This CDR3 comprises 17 residues.

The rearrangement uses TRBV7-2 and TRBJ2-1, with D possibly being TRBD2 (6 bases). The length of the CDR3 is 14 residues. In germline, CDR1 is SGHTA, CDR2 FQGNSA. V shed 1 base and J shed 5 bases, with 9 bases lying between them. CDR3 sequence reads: CASSLGGLDNEQFF. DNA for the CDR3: TGTGCCAGCAGCTTAGGGGGACTCGACAATGAGCAGTTCTTC.

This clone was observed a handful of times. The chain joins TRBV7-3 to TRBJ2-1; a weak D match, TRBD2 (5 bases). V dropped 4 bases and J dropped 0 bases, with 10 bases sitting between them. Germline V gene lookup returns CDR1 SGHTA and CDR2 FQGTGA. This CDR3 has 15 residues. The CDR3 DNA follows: TGTGCCAGCAGCTCCCCGGGGAGCTCCTACAATGAGCAGTTCTTC. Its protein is CASSSPGSSYNEQFF.

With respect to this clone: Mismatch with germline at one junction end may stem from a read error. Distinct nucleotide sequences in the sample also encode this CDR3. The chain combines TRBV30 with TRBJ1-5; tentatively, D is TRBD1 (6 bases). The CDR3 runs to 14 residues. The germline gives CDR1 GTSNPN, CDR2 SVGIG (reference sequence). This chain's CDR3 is CAWSRDTDNQPQHF. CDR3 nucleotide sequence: TGTGCTTGGAGCCGGGACACCGACAATCAGCCCCAGCATTTT.

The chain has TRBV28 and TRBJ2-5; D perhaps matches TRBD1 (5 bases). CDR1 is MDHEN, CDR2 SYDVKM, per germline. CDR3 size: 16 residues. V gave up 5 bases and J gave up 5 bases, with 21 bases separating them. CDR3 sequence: CASSLRGLGVRETQYF. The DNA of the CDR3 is TGTGCCAGCAGTCTAAGGGGATTAGGGGTAAGGGAGACCCAGTACTTC.

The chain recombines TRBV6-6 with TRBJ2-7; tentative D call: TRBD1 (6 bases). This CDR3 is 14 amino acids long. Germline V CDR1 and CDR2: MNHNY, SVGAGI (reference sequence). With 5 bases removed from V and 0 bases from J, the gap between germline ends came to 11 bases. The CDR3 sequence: CASSPRGSSYEQYF. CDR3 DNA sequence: TGTGCCAGCAGTCCCAGGGGTAGCTCCTACGAGCAGTACTTC.

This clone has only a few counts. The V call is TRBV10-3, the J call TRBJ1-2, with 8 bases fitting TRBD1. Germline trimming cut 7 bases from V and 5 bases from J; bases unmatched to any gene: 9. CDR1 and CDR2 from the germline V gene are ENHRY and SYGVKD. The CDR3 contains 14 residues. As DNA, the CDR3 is TGTGCCATCAACGGACAGGGAGAATCATATGGCTACACCTTC. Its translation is CAINGQGESYGYTF.

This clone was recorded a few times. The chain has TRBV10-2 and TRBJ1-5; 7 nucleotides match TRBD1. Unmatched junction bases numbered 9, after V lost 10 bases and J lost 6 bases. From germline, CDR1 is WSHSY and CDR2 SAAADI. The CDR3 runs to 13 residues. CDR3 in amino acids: CAIRQGHGQPQHF. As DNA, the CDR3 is TGCGCCATCCGACAGGGTCACGGTCAGCCCCAGCATTTT.

CDR3 nucleotide sequence: TGCGCCAGCAGCCAAGATCAGATTGGACTAGCGGGTACGGGCACAGATACGCAGTATTTT. Encoded protein: CASSQDQIGLAGTGTDTQYF. This chain links TRBV4-1 with TRBJ2-3; 11 bases align to TRBD2. Losses at the gene ends were 0 bases for V and 1 base for J; bases not matched to a gene: 12. CDR1 MGHRA and CDR2 YSYEKL come from the germline V gene. This CDR3 spans 20 amino acids.